This T cell receptor (beta chain) derives from a study of a mutant IDH1 vaccine in newly diagnosed glioma. Study summary: Across weeks 1, 3, 5, 7, 11, 15, 19 and 23, patients received a vaccination each time, eight in all.

On this clone itself: Its matching antigen is unknown.

As for time point: week 5, during vaccination. Vaccination comprised doses that each held 300 ug of mutant IDH1 20-mer peptide, plus topical imiquimod. Regarding the study as a whole: Under 95% of patients showed vaccine-induced immune responses across multiple MHC alleles.

The CDR3 sequence is 13 residues long. The V gene's germline CDR1 is SGHAT and CDR2 FQNNGV. The ends were cut back, 1 base at V and 8 bases at J, with 8 bases in the middle. Produced via immunoSEQ multiplex PCR; TCRdb's table is partial and in-frame only. In the table there are 30,000 to 35,000 clones, approximately 53% of which are singletons. This clonotype originated in a woman younger than 35 with glioma. Here the sequenced sample was PBMCs, taken from a glioma patient whose treatment included an IDH1 peptide vaccine. The chain combines TRBV11-2 with TRBJ2-2; D unclear. The CDR3 sequence is CASSLGLKGELFF. The CDR3, as DNA: TGTGCCAGCAGCTTAGGGTTGAAGGGGGAGCTGTTTTTT.